These 32 T cell receptor beta chains came from one sample sequenced in a study of cytomegalovirus exposure and HLA in healthy donors. Sequenced by immunoSEQ multiplex PCR; TCRdb stores in-frame clones only, minus some. The repertoire has 90,000 to 150,000 clones, roughly 86% of them found once; the top ten carry under 5%. The sample consisted of PBMCs. The receptors derive from a man younger than 35 in good health and CMV-seronegative.

V and J are TRBV25-1 and TRBJ2-6; 10 bases are a match to TRBD1. Germline V gene lookup returns CDR1 MGHDK and CDR2 SYGVNS. The CDR3 is 13 amino acids. CDR3 nucleotide sequence: TGTGGACAGGGGGCGTCTGGGGCCAACGTCCTGACTTTC. Translation gives CGQGASGANVLTF.

The chain recombines TRBV21-1 with TRBJ1-2; whether TRBD1, the table's D call, matches the DNA was not checked. TRBV21-1 is an annotated pseudogene. The CDR3 is 15 residues long. CDR3 sequence: CASSKGDSPNYGYTF. The CDR3 DNA follows: TGTGCCAGCAGCAAAGGGGACAGCCCCAACTATGGCTACACCTTC.

The V call is TRBV2, the J call TRBJ1-2; 8 bases match TRBD1. There are 14 residues in the CDR3. V trimming: 3 bases; J trimming: 7 bases; junction bases outside the gene matches: 7. CDR1 and CDR2 (germline): SNHLY, FYNNEI. CDR3 sequence reads: CASSDWDRTGGYTF. In nucleotides, the CDR3 is TGTGCCAGCAGTGACTGGGACAGGACGGGTGGCTACACCTTC.

The chain uses TRBV6-6 and TRBJ1-5; 8 bases align to TRBD1. From germline, CDR1 is MNHNY and CDR2 SVGAGI (reference sequence). J lost 7 bases, V lost 5 bases, and 7 bases had no gene match. CDR3 length: 14 amino acids. The CDR3 loop reads CASSRDRREQPQHF. CDR3 coding DNA: TGTGCCAGCAGTAGGGACAGGAGGGAGCAGCCCCAGCATTTT.

The chain uses TRBV9 and TRBJ2-1; TRBD2 matches at 9 bases. Germline-derived CDR1 and CDR2 are SGDLS and YYNGEE. Trimming took 0 bases from V and 9 from J; bases not matched to a gene: 7. This CDR3 region has 15 residues. The CDR3: CASSVGLAAPREQFF. The CDR3 DNA sequence: TGTGCCAGCAGCGTAGGACTAGCGGCGCCCCGTGAGCAGTTCTTC.

The chain recombines TRBV9 with TRBJ2-2; D may be TRBD1 (6 bases). Germline lookup yields CDR1 SGDLS and CDR2 YYNGEE. Trimming cost V 2 bases and J 5 bases, with 16 bases left between them. CDR3 length: 16 amino acids. CDR3 nucleotides: TGTGCCAGCAGCGTTTCGGACAGCGCTTATACCGGGGAGCTGTTTTTT. Amino acid sequence: CASSVSDSAYTGELFF.

The genes are TRBV18 and TRBJ2-3; 8 bases map to TRBD1. Looked up from germline, CDR1 is KGHSH and CDR2 is LQKENI. The J segment lost 6 bases and the V segment lost 6 bases, leaving 20 bases of the junction unmatched. This CDR3 is built from 18 residues. This chain's CDR3 is CASSPVTSGQGGGDTQYF. The CDR3, as DNA: TGTGCCAGCTCGCCAGTCACCTCCGGACAGGGCGGAGGGGATACGCAGTATTTT. Combining the CDR3 with reference TRBV18 and TRBJ2-3 gives the whole variable domain NAGVMQNPRHLVRRRGQEARLRCSPMKGHSHVYWYRQLPEEGLKFMVYLQKENIIDESGMPKERFSAEFPKEGPSILRIQQVVRGDSAAYFCASSPVTSGQGGGDTQYFGPGTRLTVL.

CDR3 sequence (DNA): TGTGCCTGGACCGGCGGGAGACGATACAATGAGCAGTTCTTC. Protein: CAWTGGRRYNEQFF. The rearrangement links TRBV30 to TRBJ2-1, with 7 bases lining up with TRBD2. V lost 4 bases and J lost 4; bases outside the gene matches: 7. The germline CDR1 and CDR2 sequences are GTSNPN and SVGIG (reference sequence). The CDR3 sequence is 14 residues long.

The V and J genes are TRBV6-4 and TRBJ1-1; 9 bases align to TRBD1. Germline CDR1 MRHNA, CDR2 SNTAGT. The CDR3 length is 13 residues. V shed 4 bases, J shed 11 bases, and the junction held 8 bases outside the gene matches. The CDR3 here is CASSAGQGSTAFF. The CDR3 bases are TGTGCCAGCAGTGCCGGACAGGGGAGTACGGCTTTCTTT.

This clone was detected a few times. The chain couples TRBV9 to TRBJ1-1; D is possibly TRBD1 (6 bases). The germline CDR1 and CDR2 sequences are SGDLS and YYNGEE. The CDR3 runs to 14 residues. V lost 0 bases and J 1 base, leaving 7 bases between the germline ends. This CDR3 is CASSVVGQNTEAFF. In nucleotides, the CDR3 is TGTGCCAGCAGCGTAGTGGGACAGAACACTGAAGCTTTCTTT.

The chain recombines TRBV4-2 with TRBJ2-7; TRBD1 agrees at 7 bases. The CDR3 consists of 15 residues. Germline V gene data show CDR1 as LGHNA and CDR2 as YNFKEQ. Trimming at V came to 0 bases and at J to 3 bases, leaving 5 bases not matched to a gene. CDR3 DNA sequence: TGTGCCAGCAGCCAAGAGACAGGGACCTTCTACGAGCAGTACTTC. Protein: CASSQETGTFYEQYF.

V and J are TRBV5-1 and TRBJ1-6; 7 bases agree with TRBD1. The CDR3 extends over 14 amino acids. V shed 4 bases and J 10 bases; nucleotides not matched to a gene: 8. Germline V lookup: CDR1 SGHRS, CDR2 YFSETQ. Here the CDR3 DNA reads TGCGCCAGCAGCCAAGGACAGGTCAGGTCACCCCTCCACTTT. Its translation: CASSQGQVRSPLHF.

The chain carries TRBV30 and TRBJ2-5; D gene unclear. Germline loops: CDR1 GTSNPN, CDR2 SVGIG (reference sequence). This CDR3 is built from 13 residues. Trimming took off 2 bases at V and 5 bases at J, with 12 bases between the two ends. In nucleotides, the CDR3 is TGTGCCTGGAGTAGAGAGAGTGTTGAGACCCAGTACTTC. Translated, it gives CAWSRESVETQYF.

This clone has more than one count but fewer than ten. The CDR3 DNA reads TGTGCCAGCAGCCAAGATCTTCTGAGCGGGGTAGGTAATTCACCCCTCCACTTT. Residues: CASSQDLLSGVGNSPLHF. The chain joins TRBV4-2 to TRBJ1-6; no definite D call. Germline CDR1 is LGHNA and CDR2 is YNFKEQ. This CDR3 has 18 residues. Trimming took off 0 bases at V and 6 bases at J, with 18 bases between the two ends.

This rearrangement joins TRBV7-2 to TRBJ1-5, with 9 bases fitting TRBD1. Germline V gene lookup returns CDR1 SGHTA and CDR2 FQGNSA. V gave up 2 bases and J gave up 6 bases; unmatched junction bases: 5. CDR3 length: 15 amino acids. As DNA, the CDR3 is TGTGCCAGCAGCTTACGGACAGGGGAAGGTCAGCCCCAGCATTTT. As protein: CASSLRTGEGQPQHF.

The chain joins TRBV5-1 to TRBJ1-5; D remains ambiguous. This CDR3 region has 14 residues. Germline lookup yields CDR1 SGHRS and CDR2 YFSETQ. V dropped 0 bases and J dropped 7 bases, with 11 bases sitting between them. The CDR3 bases are TGCGCCAGCAGCTTGGGAATCAGCGGACAGCCCCAGCATTTT. It specifies CASSLGISGQPQHF.

The V gene is TRBV7-9, the J gene TRBJ2-1, with TRBD2 matching over 8 bases. After removal of 1 base from V and 6 bases from J, the junction contained 8 bases not matched to a gene. This CDR3 has 16 residues. From germline, CDR1 is SEHNR and CDR2 FQNEAQ (reference sequence). The CDR3 sequence: CASSLGSSGGPNEQFF. CDR3 nucleotide sequence: TGTGCCAGCAGCTTAGGGTCGAGCGGGGGCCCCAATGAGCAGTTCTTC.

The chain recombines TRBV19 with TRBJ2-7, with TRBD1 matching over 9 bases. Germline lookup yields CDR1 LNHDA and CDR2 SQIVND (reference sequence). The CDR3 is 13 residues long. V trimming: 5 bases; J trimming: 3 bases; junction bases outside the gene matches: 2. The CDR3 DNA follows: TGTGCCAGTAGTTTGACAGGGGGCTACGAGCAGTACTTC. Encoded protein: CASSLTGGYEQYF. The variable domain in full, with the rest retrieved from reference TRBV19 and TRBJ2-7, is DGGITQSPKYLFRKEGQNVTLSCEQNLNHDAMYWYRQDPGQGLRLIYYSQIVNDFQKGDIAEGYSVSREKKESFPLTVTSAQKNPTAFYLCASSLTGGYEQYFGPGTRLTVT.

This chain connects TRBV18 to TRBJ2-7; 8 nucleotides align to TRBD1. Per the germline V gene, CDR1 is KGHSH and CDR2 is LQKENI. The CDR3 covers 15 residues. V was pared by 5 bases and J by 2 bases, with 8 bases of the junction left unmatched. This chain's CDR3 is CASSAGQGPTYEQYF. Here the CDR3 DNA reads TGTGCCAGCTCAGCCGGACAGGGCCCCACCTACGAGCAGTACTTC.

This sequence joins TRBV2 and TRBJ1-1, with D possibly TRBD1 on 6 matching bases. Trimming took off 6 bases at V and 5 bases at J, with 19 bases between the two ends. Germline CDR1 reads SNHLY; CDR2 reads FYNNEI. The CDR3 runs 15 residues. CDR3 bases: TGTGCCAGCAGGGGGGAGACAGGTCGGGAAACTGAAGCTTTCTTT. It codes for CASRGETGRETEAFF. The full variable domain, in which reference TRBV2 and TRBJ1-1 provide the parts outside the CDR3, is EPEVTQTPSHQVTQMGQEVILRCVPISNHLYFYWYRQILGQKVEFLVSFYNNEISEKSEIFDDQFSVERPDGSNFTLKIRSTKLEDSAMYFCASRGETGRETEAFFGQGTRLTVV.

The DNA of the CDR3 is TGTGCCAGCAGTGTACTAGCGGGAGGGAGCACAGATACGCAGTATTTT. As protein: CASSVLAGGSTDTQYF. The chain carries TRBV25-1 and TRBJ2-3, with 13 bases matching TRBD2. J was trimmed by 0 bases and V by 4 bases; bases with no gene match: 1. CDR1 and CDR2 from the germline V gene are MGHDK and SYGVNS. The CDR3 is 16 amino acids.

The rearrangement uses TRBV5-1 and TRBJ2-3; 8 bases fit TRBD2. Germline V gene sequence: CDR1 SGHRS, CDR2 YFSETQ. The CDR3 covers 18 residues. V lost 4 bases to trimming and J lost 1 base; unmatched junction nucleotides: 14. The CDR3 region has the DNA TGCGCCAGCAGCCTTGGGAGTAGCGGGGTTTCGGGCACAGATACGCAGTATTTT. Translated: CASSLGSSGVSGTDTQYF.

The CDR3 DNA reads as TGTGCCAGCAGTGGAGGGATCGGGGAGAGCTCCTACGAGCAGTACTTC. It yields the protein CASSGGIGESSYEQYF. This rearrangement joins TRBV2 to TRBJ2-7; a weak D match, TRBD2 (5 bases). V was trimmed by 4 bases and J by 0 bases, leaving 16 bases between them. Germline values: CDR1 SNHLY, CDR2 FYNNEI. The CDR3 runs to 16 residues.

J is TRBJ2-7 and V is TRBV7-2, with a weak D call TRBD2 (6 bases). Germline values: CDR1 SGHTA, CDR2 FQGNSA. Trimming left V 2 bases short and J 6 bases short, with 14 bases between. The CDR3 is made up of 14 amino acids. The chain's CDR3 is CASSLKVTSSEQYF. The CDR3 DNA sequence: TGTGCCAGCAGCTTAAAAGTGACTAGTTCCGAGCAGTACTTC.

The chain is built from TRBV14 and TRBJ1-1, with TRBD1 matching over 7 bases. Germline loops: CDR1 SGHDN, CDR2 FVKESK. V lost 5 bases, J lost 3 bases, and 3 bases stayed unmatched. This CDR3 is built from 13 residues. This CDR3 reads CASSLQGYTEAFF. CDR3 DNA: TGTGCCAGCAGCTTACAGGGGTACACTGAAGCTTTCTTT.

The V and J genes are TRBV7-2 and TRBJ1-6; D call uncertain. Trimming stripped 7 bases from V and 13 bases from J, with 20 bases between. CDR1 is SGHTA and CDR2 is FQGNSA in the germline V gene. The CDR3 is 14 residues long. As DNA, the CDR3 is TGTGCCAGCACCCTACGGGGAGGTCTATCGCCCCTCCACTTT. It is translated as CASTLRGGLSPLHF.

The chain recombines TRBV18 with TRBJ2-7; D is possibly TRBD1 (7 bases). Between the trimmed V and J ends, which lost 5 bases and 3 bases, there was a span of 17 bases. This CDR3 has 15 amino acids. Looked up from germline, CDR1 is KGHSH and CDR2 is LQKENI. Written as DNA, the CDR3 is TGTGCCAGCTCAGGATCGGCAGGGGGGAGCTACGAGCAGTACTTC. As protein: CASSGSAGGSYEQYF.

The chain employs TRBV2 and TRBJ2-1, with a tentative D call TRBD2 (7 bases). There are 16 residues in the CDR3. CDR1 SNHLY and CDR2 FYNNEI come from the germline V gene. Deletions cut 2 bases from V and 9 bases from J, with 20 bases between. CDR3 bases: TGTGCCAGCAGTGAAAGTTGGGGGGGCGTCTCCCCTGAGCAGTTCTTC. This translates into CASSESWGGVSPEQFF.

The chain links TRBV5-1 to TRBJ1-6; 8 bases map to TRBD1. There are 15 residues in the CDR3. Per the germline V gene, CDR1 is SGHRS and CDR2 is YFSETQ. V lost 4 bases to trimming and J lost 7 bases; unmatched junction nucleotides: 7. The DNA of the CDR3 is TGCGCCAGCAGCGGCGACAGGGGTGAAAATTCACCCCTCCACTTT. It codes for CASSGDRGENSPLHF.

This chain joins TRBV6-1 and TRBJ1-4; D ambiguous. The CDR3 loop spans 16 amino acids. Germline values: CDR1 MNHNS, CDR2 SASEGT. The ends were cut back, 4 bases at V and 0 bases at J, with 12 bases in the middle. The CDR3, as DNA: TGTGCCAGCAGTGTACACAGCCTTGCAACTAATGAAAAACTGTTTTTT. This codes for CASSVHSLATNEKLFF.

The chain uses TRBV7-2 and TRBJ1-2, with 7 bases fitting TRBD1. CDR3 length: 14 residues. Germline V lookup: CDR1 SGHTA, CDR2 FQGNSA. V dropped 3 bases and J dropped 2; count of bases not matched to a gene: 3. The CDR3 reads CASSFDRANYGYTF. Here the CDR3 DNA reads TGTGCCAGCAGCTTCGACAGGGCAAACTATGGCTACACCTTC.

This chain links TRBV7-7 with TRBJ2-5, with 9 bases that match TRBD2. This CDR3 has 15 residues. In germline, CDR1 is SSHAT, CDR2 FNYEAQ (reference sequence). With V trimmed by 6 bases and J by 3 bases, 8 bases remained unmatched. The DNA of the CDR3 is TGTGCCAGCAGAAAACTAGCGGGTATCAAAGAGACCCAGTACTTC. As protein: CASRKLAGIKETQYF.